These T cell receptor beta chains were read from a single sample in a study of blood T cell repertoires in COVID-19. TCRdb's table, derived via immunoSEQ multiplex PCR, lists solely in-frame clones and lacks some. Counted here are roughly 180,000 clones, about 78% occurring once; the ten biggest clones make up roughly 8.8%. Specimen: peripheral blood. The receptors come from a woman in her fifties or sixties with active or convalescent COVID-19. Both conserved end residues are part of each CDR3. D genes are given only for firm matches. The size field is filled for only some rows; it gives once, few, many or a size class.

clone size: -; J gene: TRBJ2-1; V gene: TRBV6-2/TRBV6-3; D gene: TRBD2; CDR3 DNA: TGTGCCAGCAGTGCCCCCCCGGCGGCTAGCGGGGGGGATAATGAGCAGTTCTTC; CDR3 protein: CASSAPPAASGGDNEQFF
clone size: -; J gene: TRBJ2-1; V gene: TRBV7-2; D gene: TRBD2; CDR3 DNA: TGTGCCAGCAGCCCTAAAGGGGGGGGACTAGCATATAATGAGCAGTTCTTC; CDR3 protein: CASSPKGGGLAYNEQFF
clone size: -; J gene: TRBJ1-3; V gene: TRBV30; D gene: TRBD1; CDR3 DNA: TGTGCCTGGAGTGACACAGGGGTTGGAAACACCATATATTTT; CDR3 protein: CAWSDTGVGNTIYF
clone size: -; J gene: TRBJ2-7; V gene: TRBV27; D gene: -; CDR3 DNA: TGTGCCAGCAGTTCCCCGGGGGATTCCTACGAGCAGTACTTC; CDR3 protein: CASSSPGDSYEQYF
clone size: -; J gene: TRBJ1-6; V gene: TRBV7-2; D gene: TRBD1; CDR3 DNA: TGTGCCAGCAGCTTAAGACAGGGGAATTCACCCCTCCACTTT; CDR3 protein: CASSLRQGNSPLHF
clone size: -; J gene: TRBJ2-3; V gene: TRBV3-1/TRBV3-2; D gene: -; CDR3 DNA: TGTGCCAGCAGCCAAGCCGGGGGTGGTACGCAGTATTTT; CDR3 protein: CASSQAGGGTQYF
clone size: -; J gene: TRBJ1-2; V gene: TRBV30; D gene: TRBD1; CDR3 DNA: TGTGCCTGGACAGGGGGATTGGGACAGCTTAGGTACTATGGCTACACCTTC; CDR3 protein: CAWTGGLGQLRYYGYTF
clone size: -; J gene: TRBJ1-2; V gene: TRBV7-2; D gene: -; CDR3 DNA: TGTGCCAGCAGCTTAAGGGAGGGGCCAAACTATGGCTACACCTTC; CDR3 protein: CASSLREGPNYGYTF
clone size: -; J gene: TRBJ2-5; V gene: TRBV19; D gene: -; CDR3 DNA: TGTGCCAGTAGTATAACAGGACAGACCCAAGAGACCCAGTACTTC; CDR3 protein: CASSITGQTQETQYF
clone size: -; J gene: TRBJ1-3; V gene: TRBV7-2; D gene: -; CDR3 DNA: TGTGCCAGCGGCCTTACAAGCTCTGGAAACACCATATATTTT; CDR3 protein: CASGLTSSGNTIYF
clone size: -; J gene: TRBJ2-7; V gene: TRBV30; D gene: TRBD2; CDR3 DNA: TGTGCCTGGAGTGCCCTAGCGGGAGGGCCTTACGAGCAGTACTTC; CDR3 protein: CAWSALAGGPYEQYF
clone size: -; J gene: TRBJ1-1; V gene: TRBV5-1; D gene: -; CDR3 DNA: TGCGCCAGCAGCTTGGCCCTGGCGAACACTGAAGCTTTCTTT; CDR3 protein: CASSLALANTEAFF
clone size: -; J gene: TRBJ2-6; V gene: TRBV4-2; D gene: -; CDR3 DNA: TGTGCCAGCAGCAAGATACAGGGTACTGGGGCCAACGTCCTGACTTTC; CDR3 protein: CASSKIQGTGANVLTF
clone size: -; J gene: TRBJ1-2; V gene: TRBV25-1; D gene: TRBD1; CDR3 DNA: TGTGCCAGCAGTGAGCCGGGACAGGGGGCACTCTATGGCTACACCTTC; CDR3 protein: CASSEPGQGALYGYTF
clone size: -; J gene: TRBJ1-3; V gene: TRBV30; D gene: TRBD1; CDR3 DNA: TGTGCCTGGAGACCCGGGACAGGGGGCGACTGGGGGGGAAACACCATATATTTT; CDR3 protein: CAWRPGTGGDWGGNTIYF
clone size: -; J gene: TRBJ1-6; V gene: TRBV6-2/TRBV6-3; D gene: -; CDR3 DNA: TGTGCCAGCAGTTATTCTGATTCACCCCTCCACTTT; CDR3 protein: CASSYSDSPLHF
clone size: -; J gene: TRBJ1-5; V gene: TRBV2; D gene: -; CDR3 DNA: TGTGCCAGCACTCCGGAGGCGGGATCCCTTTGGCCCCAGCATTTT; CDR3 protein: CASTPEAGSLWPQHF
clone size: -; J gene: TRBJ1-1; V gene: TRBV6-5; D gene: -; CDR3 DNA: TGTGCCAGCAGTTACAATGGGGGCATGGACGGTGAAGCTTTCTTT; CDR3 protein: CASSYNGGMDGEAFF
clone size: -; J gene: TRBJ2-7; V gene: TRBV2; D gene: TRBD1; CDR3 DNA: TGTGCCAGCAGTCCCGGGACAGGGAAAGCGCAGTACTTC; CDR3 protein: CASSPGTGKAQYF
clone size: few; J gene: TRBJ1-5; V gene: TRBV18; D gene: TRBD1; CDR3 DNA: TGTGCCAGCTCCGGACAGGGCAATCAGCCCCAGCATTTT; CDR3 protein: CASSGQGNQPQHF
clone size: -; J gene: TRBJ1-1; V gene: TRBV18; D gene: -; CDR3 DNA: TGTGCCAGCTCACCAAATCTAATGCGAACAGACAACACTGAAGCTTTCTTT; CDR3 protein: CASSPNLMRTDNTEAFF
clone size: -; J gene: TRBJ1-1; V gene: TRBV3-1/TRBV3-2; D gene: TRBD1; CDR3 DNA: TGTGCCAGCAGCCAAGATTCATCAGGGGGCCTGAACACTGAAGCTTTCTTT; CDR3 protein: CASSQDSSGGLNTEAFF
clone size: -; J gene: TRBJ1-4; V gene: TRBV5-1; D gene: -; CDR3 DNA: TGCGCCAGCAGCCAGGCTCCTGATGAAAAACTGTTTTTT; CDR3 protein: CASSQAPDEKLFF
clone size: -; J gene: TRBJ1-2; V gene: TRBV13; D gene: -; CDR3 DNA: TGTGCCAGCAGCTTAGCCCCCGGGTCATATGGCTACACCTTC; CDR3 protein: CASSLAPGSYGYTF
clone size: -; J gene: TRBJ1-1; V gene: TRBV5-1; D gene: TRBD1; CDR3 DNA: TGCGCCAGCAGCTTGGGAGGACAGGGGGGCCTTGGGAATGAAGCTTTCTTT; CDR3 protein: CASSLGGQGGLGNEAFF
clone size: medium-sized; J gene: TRBJ2-5; V gene: TRBV7-9; D gene: -; CDR3 DNA: TGTGCCAGCAGCTTGGAGGGGATACTTCGGGAGACCCAGTACTTC; CDR3 protein: CASSLEGILRETQYF
clone size: -; J gene: TRBJ1-2; V gene: TRBV18; D gene: TRBD1; CDR3 DNA: TGTGCCAGCTCAGCAGACAGGGATACCTATGGCTACACCTTC; CDR3 protein: CASSADRDTYGYTF
clone size: once; J gene: TRBJ1-5; V gene: TRBV18; D gene: -; CDR3 DNA: TGTGCCACTGGGAGGGGAAGCAATCAGCCCCAGCATTTT; CDR3 protein: CATGRGSNQPQHF
clone size: once; J gene: TRBJ1-6; V gene: TRBV12-3/TRBV12-4; D gene: -; CDR3 DNA: TGTGCCAGCAGTCAACAAACCTCGTCACCCCTCCACTTT; CDR3 protein: CASSQQTSSPLHF
clone size: -; J gene: TRBJ1-3; V gene: TRBV21-1; D gene: -; CDR3 DNA: TGTGCCACTCAGGGGCCAGGGAACACCATATATTTT; CDR3 protein: CATQGPGNTIYF